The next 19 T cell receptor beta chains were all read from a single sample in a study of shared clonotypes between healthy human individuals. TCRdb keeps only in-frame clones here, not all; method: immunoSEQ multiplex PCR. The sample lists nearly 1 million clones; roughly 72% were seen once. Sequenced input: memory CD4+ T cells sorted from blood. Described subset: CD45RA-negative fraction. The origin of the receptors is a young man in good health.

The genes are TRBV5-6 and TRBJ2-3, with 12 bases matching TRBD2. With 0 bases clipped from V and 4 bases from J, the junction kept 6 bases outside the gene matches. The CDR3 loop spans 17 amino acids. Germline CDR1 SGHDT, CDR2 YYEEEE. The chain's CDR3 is CASSLERLAGVSDTQYF. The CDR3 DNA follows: TGTGCCAGCAGCTTGGAACGACTAGCGGGAGTCTCAGATACGCAGTATTTT.

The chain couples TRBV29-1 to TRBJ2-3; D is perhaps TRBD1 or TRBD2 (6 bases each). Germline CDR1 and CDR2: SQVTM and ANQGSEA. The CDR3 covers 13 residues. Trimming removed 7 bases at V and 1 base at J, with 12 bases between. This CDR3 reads CSARGHGTDTQYF. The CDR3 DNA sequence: TGCAGCGCCCGGGGGCATGGCACAGATACGCAGTATTTT.

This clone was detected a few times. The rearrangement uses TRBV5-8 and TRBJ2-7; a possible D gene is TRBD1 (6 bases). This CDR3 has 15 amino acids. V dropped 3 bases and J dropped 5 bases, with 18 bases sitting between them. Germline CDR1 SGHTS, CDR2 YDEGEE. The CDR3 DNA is TGTGCCAGCAGCTCAGGGGTCGGCAGGGCCCACGAGCAGTACTTC. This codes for CASSSGVGRAHEQYF.

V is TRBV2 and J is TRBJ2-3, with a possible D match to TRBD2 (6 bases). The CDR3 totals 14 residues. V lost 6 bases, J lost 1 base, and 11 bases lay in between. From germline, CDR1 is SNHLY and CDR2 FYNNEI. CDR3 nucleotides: TGTGCCAGCAGGCGGGGCTCGGGCACAGATACGCAGTATTTT. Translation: CASRRGSGTDTQYF.

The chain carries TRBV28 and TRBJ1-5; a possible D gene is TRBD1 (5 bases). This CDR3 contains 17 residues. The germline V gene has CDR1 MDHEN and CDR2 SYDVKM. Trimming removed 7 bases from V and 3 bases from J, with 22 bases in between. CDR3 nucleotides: TGTGCCAGCACCATCCTTGGAGGTCAGGGTCTCAATCAGCCCCAGCATTTT. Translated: CASTILGGQGLNQPQHF.

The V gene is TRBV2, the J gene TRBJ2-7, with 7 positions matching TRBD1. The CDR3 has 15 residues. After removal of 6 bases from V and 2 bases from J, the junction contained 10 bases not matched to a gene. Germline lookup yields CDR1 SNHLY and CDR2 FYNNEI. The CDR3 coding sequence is TGTGCCAGCAGCGAAAGAACAGGGGCGGCCTACGAGCAGTACTTC. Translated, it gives CASSERTGAAYEQYF.

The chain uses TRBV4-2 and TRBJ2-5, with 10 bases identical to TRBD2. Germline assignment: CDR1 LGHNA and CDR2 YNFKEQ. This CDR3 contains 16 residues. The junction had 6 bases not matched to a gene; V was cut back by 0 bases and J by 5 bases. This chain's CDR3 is CASSQENSGGRETQYF. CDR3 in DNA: TGTGCCAGCAGCCAAGAGAATAGCGGGGGGCGGGAGACCCAGTACTTC.

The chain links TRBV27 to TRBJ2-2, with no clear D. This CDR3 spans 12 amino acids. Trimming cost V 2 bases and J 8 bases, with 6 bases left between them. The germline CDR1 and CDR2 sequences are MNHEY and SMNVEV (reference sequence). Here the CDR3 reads CASSLPTGELFF. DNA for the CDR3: TGTGCCAGCAGTTTACCGACTGGGGAGCTGTTTTTT.

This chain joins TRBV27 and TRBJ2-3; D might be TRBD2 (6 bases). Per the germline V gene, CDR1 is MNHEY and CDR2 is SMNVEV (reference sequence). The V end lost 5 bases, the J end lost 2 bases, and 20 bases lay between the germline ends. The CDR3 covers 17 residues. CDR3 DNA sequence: TGTGCCAGCAGTCCGTACGGACTCGGAGGGTTCACAGATACGCAGTATTTT. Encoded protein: CASSPYGLGGFTDTQYF.

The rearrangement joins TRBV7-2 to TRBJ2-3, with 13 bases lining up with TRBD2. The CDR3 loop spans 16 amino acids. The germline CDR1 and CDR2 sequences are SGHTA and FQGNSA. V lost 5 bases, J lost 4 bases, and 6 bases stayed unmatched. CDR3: CASSPRTSGSPDTQYF. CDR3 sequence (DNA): TGTGCCAGCAGCCCCAGGACTAGCGGGAGTCCAGATACGCAGTATTTT. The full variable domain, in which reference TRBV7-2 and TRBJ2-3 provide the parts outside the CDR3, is GAGVSQSPSNKVTEKGKDVELRCDPISGHTALYWYRQSLGQGLEFLIYFQGNSAPDKSGLPSDRFSAERTGGSVSTLTIQRTQQEDSAVYLCASSPRTSGSPDTQYFGPGTRLTVL.

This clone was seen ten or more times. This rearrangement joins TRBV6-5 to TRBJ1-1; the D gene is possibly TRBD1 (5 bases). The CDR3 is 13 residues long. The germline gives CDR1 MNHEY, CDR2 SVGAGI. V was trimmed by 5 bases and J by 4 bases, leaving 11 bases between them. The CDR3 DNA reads TGTGCCAGCAGTCGATCGGGGGTCACTGAAGCTTTCTTT. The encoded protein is CASSRSGVTEAFF.

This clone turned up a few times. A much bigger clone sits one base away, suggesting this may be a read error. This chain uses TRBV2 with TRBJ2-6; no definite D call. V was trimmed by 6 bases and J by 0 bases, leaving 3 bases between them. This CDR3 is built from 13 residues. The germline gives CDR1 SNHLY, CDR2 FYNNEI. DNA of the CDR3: TGTGCCAGCAGCTACTCTGGGGCCAACGTCCTGACTTTC. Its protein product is CASSYSGANVLTF.

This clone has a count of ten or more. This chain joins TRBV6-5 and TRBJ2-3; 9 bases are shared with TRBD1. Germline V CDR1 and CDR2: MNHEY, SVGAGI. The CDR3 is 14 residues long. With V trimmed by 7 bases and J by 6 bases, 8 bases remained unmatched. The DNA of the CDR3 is TGTGCCAGCACCTACACAGGGGGCGGCGATACGCAGTATTTT. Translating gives CASTYTGGGDTQYF.

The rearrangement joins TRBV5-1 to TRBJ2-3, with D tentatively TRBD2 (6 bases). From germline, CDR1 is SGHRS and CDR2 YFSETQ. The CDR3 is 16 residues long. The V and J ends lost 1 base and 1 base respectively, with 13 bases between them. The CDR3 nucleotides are TGCGCCAGCAGCTTGTATTCCGGGGGAGGCACAGATACGCAGTATTTT. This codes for CASSLYSGGGTDTQYF.

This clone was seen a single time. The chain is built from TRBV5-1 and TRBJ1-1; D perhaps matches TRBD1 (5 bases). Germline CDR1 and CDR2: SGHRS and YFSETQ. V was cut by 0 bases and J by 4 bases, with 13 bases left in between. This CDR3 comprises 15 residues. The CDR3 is CASSLGAAGPTEAFF. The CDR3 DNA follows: TGCGCCAGCAGCTTGGGGGCGGCAGGGCCCACTGAAGCTTTCTTT. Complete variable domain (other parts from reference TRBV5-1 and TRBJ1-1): KAGVTQTPRYLIKTRGQQVTLSCSPISGHRSVSWYQQTPGQGLQFLFEYFSETQRNKGNFPGRFSGRQFSNSRSEMNVSTLELGDSALYLCASSLGAAGPTEAFFGQGTRLTVV.

The chain's CDR3 is CASSSGPQVDTQYF. CDR3 nucleotides: TGCGCCAGCAGCTCCGGGCCCCAGGTGGATACGCAGTATTTT. V is TRBV5-1 and J is TRBJ2-3; D is undetermined. V was clipped by 3 bases and J by 6 bases, with 14 bases between them. The CDR3 has 14 residues. Germline CDR1 and CDR2: SGHRS and YFSETQ.

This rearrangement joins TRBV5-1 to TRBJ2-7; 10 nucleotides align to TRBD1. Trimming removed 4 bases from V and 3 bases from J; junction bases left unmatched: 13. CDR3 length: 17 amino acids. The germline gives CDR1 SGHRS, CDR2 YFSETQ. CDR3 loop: CASSAAPGQGTFYEQYF. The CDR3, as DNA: TGCGCCAGCAGCGCTGCCCCGGGACAGGGGACCTTCTACGAGCAGTACTTC.

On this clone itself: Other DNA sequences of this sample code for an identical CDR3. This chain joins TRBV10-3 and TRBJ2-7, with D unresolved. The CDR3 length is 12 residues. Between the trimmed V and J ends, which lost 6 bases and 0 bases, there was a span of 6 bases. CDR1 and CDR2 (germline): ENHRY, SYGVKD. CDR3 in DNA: TGTGCCATCAGGGACCGCTCCTACGAGCAGTACTTC. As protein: CAIRDRSYEQYF.

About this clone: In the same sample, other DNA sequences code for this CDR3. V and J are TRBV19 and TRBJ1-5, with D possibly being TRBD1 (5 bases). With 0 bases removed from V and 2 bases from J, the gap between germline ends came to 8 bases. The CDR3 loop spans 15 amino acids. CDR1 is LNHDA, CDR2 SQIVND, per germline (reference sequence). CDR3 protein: CASSIEGAGNQPQHF. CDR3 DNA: TGTGCCAGTAGTATAGAAGGGGCAGGCAATCAGCCCCAGCATTTT.